A single sample gave rise to the 2 T cell receptor beta chains below, sequenced in a study of blood T cell repertoires in COVID-19. Generated by immunoSEQ multiplex PCR, the TCRdb table keeps only in-frame clones and is missing some. The sample has 250,000 to 350,000 clones, about nine tenths seen once. Specimen: peripheral blood. These receptor sequences come from a woman in her thirties with COVID-19, enrolled during active disease.

The J gene is TRBJ2-7, the V gene TRBV4-3; a weak D match, TRBD2 (6 bases). Trimming cost V 0 bases and J 3 bases, with 12 bases left between them. Germline lookup yields CDR1 LGHNA and CDR2 YSLEER. The CDR3 has 15 amino acids. The CDR3 reads CASSQEEGIFYEQYF. DNA for the CDR3: TGCGCCAGCAGCCAAGAGGAGGGGATATTCTACGAGCAGTACTTC.

The chain has TRBV19 and TRBJ1-5; the match to TRBD1 covers 11 bases. This CDR3 contains 17 residues. Per the germline V gene, CDR1 is LNHDA and CDR2 is SQIVND (reference sequence). Trimming cost V 1 base and J 5 bases; bases outside gene matches: 7. CDR3 residues: CASSIAMDRGHDQPQHF. DNA for the CDR3: TGTGCCAGTAGTATAGCCATGGACAGGGGGCATGATCAGCCCCAGCATTTT.